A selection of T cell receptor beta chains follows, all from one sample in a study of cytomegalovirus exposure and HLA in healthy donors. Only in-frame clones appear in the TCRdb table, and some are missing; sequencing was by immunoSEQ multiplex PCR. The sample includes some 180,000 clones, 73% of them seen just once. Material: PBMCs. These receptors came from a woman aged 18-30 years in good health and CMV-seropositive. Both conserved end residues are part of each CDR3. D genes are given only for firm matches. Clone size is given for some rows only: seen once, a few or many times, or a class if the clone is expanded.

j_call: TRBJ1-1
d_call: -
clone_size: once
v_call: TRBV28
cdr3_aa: CASSLKNTEAFF
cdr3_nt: TGTGCCAGCAGTCTAAAGAACACTGAAGCTTTCTTT

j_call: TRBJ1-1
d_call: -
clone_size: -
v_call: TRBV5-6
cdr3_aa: CASGFAPLVENTEAFF
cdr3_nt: TGTGCCAGCGGCTTCGCCCCTCTGGTAGAGAACACTGAAGCTTTCTTT

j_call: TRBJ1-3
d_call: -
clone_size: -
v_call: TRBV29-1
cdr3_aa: CSVEDAAGNTIYF
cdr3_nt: TGCAGCGTTGAAGATGCAGCTGGAAACACCATATATTTT

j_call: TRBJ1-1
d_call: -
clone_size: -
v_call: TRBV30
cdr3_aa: CAWGPGDTEAFF
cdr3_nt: TGTGCCTGGGGACCGGGGGACACTGAAGCTTTCTTT

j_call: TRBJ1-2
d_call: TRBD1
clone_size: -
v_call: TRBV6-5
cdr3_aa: CASSSQGEWSNGYTF
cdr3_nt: TGTGCCAGCAGTTCTCAGGGGGAATGGAGCAATGGCTACACCTTC

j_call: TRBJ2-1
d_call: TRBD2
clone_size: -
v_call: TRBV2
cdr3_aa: CASSEGSGGAGHEQFF
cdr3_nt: TGTGCCAGCAGTGAGGGTAGCGGGGGGGCTGGGCATGAGCAGTTCTTC

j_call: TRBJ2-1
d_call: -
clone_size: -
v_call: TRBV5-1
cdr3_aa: CASSLAETSYNEQFF
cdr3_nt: TGCGCCAGCAGCTTGGCAGAAACCTCCTACAATGAGCAGTTCTTC

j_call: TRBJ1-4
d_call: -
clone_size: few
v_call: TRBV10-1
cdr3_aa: CATSNEKLFF
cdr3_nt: TGCGCCACCTCTAATGAAAAACTGTTTTTT

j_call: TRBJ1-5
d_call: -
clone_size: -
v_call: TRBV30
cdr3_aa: CAWMRAGSDQPQHF
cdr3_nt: TGTGCCTGGATGCGGGCAGGTAGCGATCAGCCCCAGCATTTT

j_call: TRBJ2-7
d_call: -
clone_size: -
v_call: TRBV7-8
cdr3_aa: CASSLALLVAGEQYF
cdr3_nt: TGTGCCAGCAGCTTAGCGCTGTTGGTAGCCGGCGAGCAGTACTTC

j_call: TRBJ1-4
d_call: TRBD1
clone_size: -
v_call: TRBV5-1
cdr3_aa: CASSPGQGSTNEKLFF
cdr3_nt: TGCGCCAGCAGCCCGGGACAGGGTTCAACTAATGAAAAACTGTTTTTT

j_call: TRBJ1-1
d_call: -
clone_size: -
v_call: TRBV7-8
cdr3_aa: CASSLALNTEAFF
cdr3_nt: TGTGCCAGCAGCTTGGCCTTGAACACTGAAGCTTTCTTT

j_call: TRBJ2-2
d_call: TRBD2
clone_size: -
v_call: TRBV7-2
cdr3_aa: CASTTSGRYTGELFF
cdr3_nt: TGTGCCAGCACCACTAGCGGGAGATACACCGGGGAGCTGTTTTTT